This T cell receptor beta chain was captured in a study of shared clonotypes between healthy human individuals. Study context: CD4 naive cells filled three plates per donor, CD4 memory three, CD8 naive two and CD8 memory one.

TCRdb's table, derived via immunoSEQ multiplex PCR, lists solely in-frame clones and lacks some. The sample shows over a million clones, around 75% of them seen only once. This clone was observed a single time. The CDR3 consists of 15 residues. Per germline, CDR1 SGHRS and CDR2 YFSETQ. The J segment lost 7 bases and the V segment lost 3 bases, leaving 7 bases of the junction unmatched. Material for sequencing was memory CD4+ T cells sorted from blood. Subset of the sample: CD45RA-negative fraction. The TCR comes from a man aged 18-30 years in good health. The chain is built from TRBV5-1 and TRBJ1-6; 7 bases are shared with TRBD1. CDR3 residues: CASSSGTAGNSPLHF. The CDR3 DNA is TGCGCCAGCAGCTCCGGGACAGCCGGAAATTCACCCCTCCACTTT.